The 10 T cell receptor beta chains reported below all come from one sample, sequenced in a study of blood T cell repertoires in COVID-19. The table came from immunoSEQ multiplex PCR; TCRdb's copy has only in-frame clones and leaves some out. The data show some 240,000 clones, roughly 83% seen once. Specimen: peripheral blood. The receptors were sampled from a woman aged 80 or older with acute or convalescent COVID-19.

This chain uses TRBV6-1 with TRBJ2-6; no firm D call. V lost 4 bases to trimming and J lost 0 bases, with 10 bases between them. Germline CDR1 is MNHNS and CDR2 is SASEGT. This CDR3 is 16 amino acids long. Here the CDR3 reads CASSAHRSSGANVLTF. The CDR3, as DNA: TGTGCCAGCAGTGCCCATCGGAGCTCTGGGGCCAACGTCCTGACTTTC.

This clone came up many times. Other DNA sequences in the same sample also yield this CDR3. The V gene is TRBV5-6, the J gene TRBJ1-2, with D possibly TRBD1 on 5 matching bases. Trimming stripped 2 bases from V and 2 bases from J, with 7 bases between. The CDR3 consists of 13 residues. CDR1 is SGHDT, CDR2 YYEEEE, per germline. CDR3 DNA sequence: TGTGCCAGCAGCTTAGGGGTCAACTATGGCTACACCTTC. Its protein is CASSLGVNYGYTF.

The chain is built from TRBV12-5 and TRBJ2-1, with TRBD1 matching over 8 bases. The V segment lost 0 bases and the J segment 7 bases; nucleotides outside the gene matches: 8. The CDR3 totals 16 residues. CDR1 LGHNT and CDR2 FRNRAP come from the germline V gene. CDR3: CASGLVLGRGQNEQFF. CDR3 nucleotides: TGTGCTAGTGGTTTGGTACTTGGCAGGGGGCAGAATGAGCAGTTCTTC.

The V call is TRBV3-1 (or the pseudogene TRBV3-2), the J call TRBJ2-3; D is possibly TRBD2 (6 bases). The CDR3 covers 16 residues. Germline lookup yields CDR1 LGHDT and CDR2 YNNKEL (reference sequence). Trimming left V 0 bases short and J 1 base short, with 11 bases between. CDR3 amino acids: CASSQDGGLGTDTQYF. In DNA, the CDR3 is TGTGCCAGCAGCCAAGATGGGGGACTGGGCACAGATACGCAGTATTTT.

The chain recombines TRBV6-6 with TRBJ1-4, with 8 nucleotides matching TRBD1. V shed 4 bases, J shed 5 bases, and the junction held 6 bases outside the gene matches. The CDR3 totals 15 residues. Germline V gene lookup returns CDR1 MNHNY and CDR2 SVGAGI (reference sequence). CDR3 bases: TGTGCCAGCAGTTTCCCAGGGGGCGCGAATGAAAAACTGTTTTTT. Amino acid sequence: CASSFPGGANEKLFF.

This chain connects TRBV28 to TRBJ2-3; possible D gene TRBD2, 6 bases. V was cut by 6 bases and J by 1 base, with 11 bases left in between. Germline CDR1 MDHEN, CDR2 SYDVKM. This CDR3 region has 14 residues. The CDR3 region is CASRGWGGTDTQYF. DNA for the CDR3: TGTGCCAGCAGGGGGTGGGGGGGCACAGATACGCAGTATTTT.

The chain is built from TRBV27 and TRBJ1-5; no clear D gene. The V end was cut by 6 bases, the J end by 5 bases, with 17 bases between. Germline CDR1 reads MNHEY; CDR2 reads SMNVEV (reference sequence). The CDR3 covers 15 residues. The DNA of the CDR3 is TGTGCCAGCAGACCTATGCTCAATTATCATCAGCCCCAGCATTTT. Protein product: CASRPMLNYHQPQHF.

This sequence joins TRBV11-1 and TRBJ1-1; D possibly corresponds to TRBD1 (6 bases). Germline CDR1 SGHAT, CDR2 FQDESV (reference sequence). CDR3 length: 14 amino acids. The germline V and J ends were trimmed by 5 bases and 3 bases, with 13 bases remaining between them. In DNA, the CDR3 is TGTGCCAGCAGCCCACTCAACAGGGACACTGAAGCTTTCTTT. It encodes CASSPLNRDTEAFF. Variable domain in full (rest from reference TRBV11-1 and TRBJ1-1): EAEVAQSPRYKITEKSQAVAFWCDPISGHATLYWYRQILGQGPELLVQFQDESVVDDSQLPKDRFSAERLKGVDSTLKIQPAELGDSAMYLCASSPLNRDTEAFFGQGTRLTVV.

This sequence joins TRBV28 and TRBJ1-4; 9 nucleotides line up with TRBD1. This CDR3 spans 14 amino acids. With 6 bases clipped from V and 5 bases from J, the junction kept 4 bases outside the gene matches. The germline V gene encodes CDR1 MDHEN and CDR2 SYDVKM. The CDR3 is CASRSGTGNEKLFF. The CDR3 DNA reads TGTGCCAGCAGATCCGGGACAGGGAATGAAAAACTGTTTTTT.

Only one count was recorded for this clone. The chain combines TRBV6-5 with TRBJ2-3, with 7 bases identical to TRBD2. The CDR3 has 13 residues. The V gene end was trimmed by 7 bases and the J gene end by 1 base; junction bases not matched to a gene: 2. The V gene's germline CDR1 is MNHEY and CDR2 SVGAGI. CDR3 residues: CASIAGGTDTQYF. The CDR3 nucleotides read TGTGCCAGCATAGCGGGTGGCACAGATACGCAGTATTTT.